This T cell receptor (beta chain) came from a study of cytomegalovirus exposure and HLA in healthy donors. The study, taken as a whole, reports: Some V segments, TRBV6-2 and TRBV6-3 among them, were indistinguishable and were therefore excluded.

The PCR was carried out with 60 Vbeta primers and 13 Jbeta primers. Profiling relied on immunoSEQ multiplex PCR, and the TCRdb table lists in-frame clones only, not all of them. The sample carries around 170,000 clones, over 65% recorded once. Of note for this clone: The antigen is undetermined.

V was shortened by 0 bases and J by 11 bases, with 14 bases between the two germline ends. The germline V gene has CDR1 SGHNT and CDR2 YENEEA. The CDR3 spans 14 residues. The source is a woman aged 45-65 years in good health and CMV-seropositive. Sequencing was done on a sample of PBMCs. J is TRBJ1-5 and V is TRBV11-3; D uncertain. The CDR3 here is CASSLDRSGGSQHF. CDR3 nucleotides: TGTGCCAGCAGCTTAGATCGATCGGGTGGATCCCAGCATTTT.